The table lists the clone carrying this T cell receptor (beta chain) with a few counts. cDNA serving as the sequencing template came from extracted, reverse transcribed RNA. Method: immunoSEQ multiplex PCR; TCRdb's copy keeps in-frame clones and lacks some. The table lists about 110,000 clones, 45% to 65% of them singletons, with about 3.2% in the top ten. Treatment defined: oral pan-JAK inhibitor, 5-10 mg twice daily. This entry is derived from a study of CD8+ T cells in alopecia areata. This sequence originates from a human donor with alopecia areata. The sample here was CD4+ T cells sorted from blood, taken at week 24, from a patient treated with tofacitinib.

The CDR3 DNA is TGTGCCAGCAGCTTATCGCCTAGCGGGGGGGTTCAAGAGACCCAGTACTTC. This gives the protein CASSLSPSGGVQETQYF. The V and J genes are TRBV7-2 and TRBJ2-5, with 12 nucleotides matching TRBD2. CDR1 and CDR2 (germline): SGHTA, FQGNSA. The CDR3 runs 17 residues. V shed 2 bases, J shed 2 bases, and the junction held 6 bases outside the gene matches. The full variable domain, rest sourced from reference TRBV7-2 and TRBJ2-5, is GAGVSQSPSNKVTEKGKDVELRCDPISGHTALYWYRQSLGQGLEFLIYFQGNSAPDKSGLPSDRFSAERTGGSVSTLTIQRTQQEDSAVYLCASSLSPSGGVQETQYFGPGTRLLVL.